This T cell receptor (beta chain) was sequenced in a study of blood T cell repertoires in COVID-19. Study information: Sample material is recorded as cDNA or gDNA derived from T cells, B-cell-depleted T cells, or PBMCs.

The V end was cut by 5 bases, the J end by 2 bases, with 7 bases between. Per germline, CDR1 MGHDK and CDR2 SYGVNS. The CDR3 covers 14 residues. Per the study methods: Reference gene primers were amplified, and this amplification served to estimate nucleated cell counts. This table comes from immunoSEQ multiplex PCR, and its TCRdb copy is limited to in-frame clones, with some not included. V, J and clone size derive from that table, while D and trimming were established from the DNA sequence. Of fewer than 100,000 clones listed, 65% to 90% are singletons. One Seattle source followed patients from active infection through their disease course.

The chain combines TRBV25-1 with TRBJ1-6; D remains ambiguous. This TCR was sampled from a man in his fifties with COVID-19, enrolled during active disease. The sequencing sample was made of peripheral blood. The CDR3 bases are TGTGCCAGCAGTTTTACGGCCTATAATTCACCCCTCCACTTT. Translating gives CASSFTAYNSPLHF.